This entry lists 16 T cell receptor beta chains sequenced from one sample in a study of shared clonotypes between healthy human individuals. This table comes from immunoSEQ multiplex PCR, and its TCRdb copy is limited to in-frame clones, with some not included. This table has some 1,100,000 clones, more than 75% appearing once. The sequencing input was memory CD4+ T cells from PBMCs. Subset specified: CD45RA-negative fraction. All receptors come from a man between 18 and 29 years old in good health. Some clones in this sample may be carry-over from other donors' samples.

The rearrangement joins TRBV4-2 to TRBJ2-2; no reliable D call. V was pared by 0 bases and J by 13 bases, with 12 bases between. The germline V gene encodes CDR1 LGHNA and CDR2 YNFKEQ. The CDR3 consists of 13 residues. The CDR3: CASSQEGNYMLFF. The CDR3 nucleotides are TGTGCCAGCAGCCAAGAAGGGAACTACATGCTGTTTTTT.

The chain has TRBV6-1 and TRBJ2-2, with D possibly matching TRBD1 (6 bases). The CDR3 sequence is 14 residues long. V lost 6 bases and J lost 5, with 13 bases in between. The germline gives CDR1 MNHNS, CDR2 SASEGT. The CDR3 DNA reads TGTGCCAGCAGCCGGGACACAGATACCGGGGAGCTGTTTTTT. Its protein is CASSRDTDTGELFF.

The chain has TRBV18 and TRBJ1-2; TRBD1 aligns across 11 bases. V shed 8 bases and J 4 bases; nucleotides not matched to a gene: 6. This CDR3 has 14 amino acids. Germline CDR1 KGHSH, CDR2 LQKENI. The chain's CDR3 is CASHRTGGFYGYTF. The CDR3 DNA sequence: TGTGCCAGCCATCGGACAGGGGGCTTCTATGGCTACACCTTC. The full variable domain, in which reference TRBV18 and TRBJ1-2 provide the parts outside the CDR3, is NAGVMQNPRHLVRRRGQEARLRCSPMKGHSHVYWYRQLPEEGLKFMVYLQKENIIDESGMPKERFSAEFPKEGPSILRIQQVVRGDSAAYFCASHRTGGFYGYTFGSGTRLTVV.

The chain joins TRBV11-2 to TRBJ2-1; D unresolved. Germline-derived CDR1 and CDR2 are SGHAT and FQNNGV. Trimming removed 1 base at V and 6 bases at J, with 13 bases between. The CDR3 is made up of 15 amino acids. The CDR3 sequence is CASSLGTLFGNEQFF. DNA for the CDR3: TGTGCCAGCAGCTTAGGGACCCTGTTTGGCAATGAGCAGTTCTTC.

V and J are TRBV29-1 and TRBJ1-5; D is unresolved. V was cut by 4 bases and J by 0 bases, with 10 bases left in between. CDR1 SQVTM and CDR2 ANQGSEA come from the germline V gene. The CDR3 runs 14 residues. The CDR3 spells CSVVWGYSNQPQHF. CDR3 in DNA: TGCAGCGTTGTATGGGGTTATAGCAATCAGCCCCAGCATTTT.

V is TRBV7-9 and J is TRBJ2-7, with TRBD2 as a possible D gene (7 bases). The germline V and J ends were trimmed by 0 bases and 11 bases, with 11 bases remaining between them. The CDR3 consists of 12 residues. CDR1 and CDR2 from the germline V gene are SEHNR and FQNEAQ (reference sequence). In DNA form, the CDR3 reads TGTGCCAGCAGCTTAGCGTCGGGGGGCAAGTACTTC. As protein: CASSLASGGKYF.

This clone has only one observation. V usage is TRBV6-6 and J usage is TRBJ1-2, with 7 bases identical to TRBD1. CDR3 size: 14 residues. The germline V gene has CDR1 MNHNY and CDR2 SVGAGI (reference sequence). Unmatched junction bases numbered 11, after V lost 5 bases and J lost 8 bases. The CDR3 loop reads CASSPGQGERGYTF. In nucleotides, the CDR3 is TGTGCCAGCAGTCCCGGGCAGGGGGAGAGAGGCTACACCTTC.

Comments on this clone: The sample contains more than one DNA sequence encoding this CDR3. The V and J genes are TRBV19 and TRBJ2-3; D unresolved. CDR1 is LNHDA, CDR2 SQIVND, per germline (reference sequence). The CDR3 runs to 14 residues. V lost 3 bases to trimming and J lost 0 bases, with 7 bases between them. The CDR3: CASSIGPSTDTQYF. The CDR3 DNA is TGTGCCAGTAGTATTGGCCCGAGCACAGATACGCAGTATTTT.

In this sample, this clone turned up a few times. V and J are TRBV7-9 and TRBJ1-5; perhaps TRBD1 as D (5 bases). CDR1 is SEHNR, CDR2 FQNEAQ, per germline (reference sequence). The CDR3 sequence is 15 residues long. Trimming cost V 1 base and J 6 bases, with 13 bases left between them. Here the CDR3 DNA reads TGTGCCAGCAGCTTAGGGAGGGGATCTCGTCAGCCCCAGCATTTT. The encoded protein is CASSLGRGSRQPQHF.

The V call is TRBV10-3, the J call TRBJ2-5; TRBD1 might be the D (5 bases). The CDR3 covers 14 residues. Germline CDR1 and CDR2: ENHRY and SYGVKD. The V end lost 3 bases, the J end lost 5 bases, and 13 bases lay between the germline ends. The CDR3 reads CAISESRAQETQYF. The CDR3 region has the DNA TGTGCCATCAGTGAAAGCAGGGCACAGGAGACCCAGTACTTC.

The gene calls are TRBV6-1 and TRBJ1-4, with TRBD1 matching over 7 bases. CDR3 length: 13 amino acids. V lost 7 bases and J lost 4; bases outside the gene matches: 3. Germline CDR1 MNHNS, CDR2 SASEGT. CDR3 region: CASMRGHNEKLFF. In DNA, the CDR3 is TGTGCCAGCATGAGGGGGCATAATGAAAAACTGTTTTTT.

This sequence joins TRBV5-6 and TRBJ1-2, with D perhaps TRBD1 (6 bases). Per germline, CDR1 SGHDT and CDR2 YYEEEE. The V and J ends lost 4 bases and 4 bases respectively, with 14 bases between them. This CDR3 has 14 amino acids. The CDR3 loop reads CASSKLGQSYGYTF. CDR3 nucleotide sequence: TGTGCCAGCAGCAAGTTAGGACAGTCCTATGGCTACACCTTC.

The chain carries TRBV5-6 and TRBJ2-7; 12 positions match TRBD2. Germline trimming cut 3 bases from V and 9 bases from J; bases unmatched to any gene: 10. The CDR3 sequence is 15 residues long. Germline V gene sequence: CDR1 SGHDT, CDR2 YYEEEE. Written as DNA, the CDR3 is TGTGCCAGCAGCTCCCGACTAGCGGGAGTATATGCGCAGTACTTC. This encodes CASSSRLAGVYAQYF.

V gene TRBV18 combines with J gene TRBJ1-4, with 8 bases matching TRBD1. Germline CDR1 KGHSH, CDR2 LQKENI. This CDR3 region has 14 residues. V gave up 8 bases and J gave up 10 bases; unmatched junction bases: 12. The CDR3 DNA is TGTGCCAGCGCGGACAGGGTTCCCCGAGGAAAACTGTTTTTT. Its protein product is CASADRVPRGKLFF.

The chain combines TRBV9 with TRBJ2-2; no clear D. This CDR3 contains 15 residues. The germline V gene encodes CDR1 SGDLS and CDR2 YYNGEE. V gave up 8 bases and J gave up 1 base, with 15 bases separating them. CDR3 loop: CASAAQPGNTGELFF. For the CDR3, the DNA is TGTGCCAGTGCGGCGCAGCCTGGGAACACCGGGGAGCTGTTTTTT.

This clone was counted a few times. The chain couples TRBV29-1 to TRBJ1-1; maybe TRBD1 (5 bases). This CDR3 has 12 residues. V was shortened by 6 bases and J by 6 bases, with 14 bases between the two germline ends. Germline assignment: CDR1 SQVTM and CDR2 ANQGSEA. The CDR3 DNA follows: TGCAGCGTGGGGGGGAAGCGTGCTGAAGCTTTCTTT. It yields the protein CSVGGKRAEAFF.